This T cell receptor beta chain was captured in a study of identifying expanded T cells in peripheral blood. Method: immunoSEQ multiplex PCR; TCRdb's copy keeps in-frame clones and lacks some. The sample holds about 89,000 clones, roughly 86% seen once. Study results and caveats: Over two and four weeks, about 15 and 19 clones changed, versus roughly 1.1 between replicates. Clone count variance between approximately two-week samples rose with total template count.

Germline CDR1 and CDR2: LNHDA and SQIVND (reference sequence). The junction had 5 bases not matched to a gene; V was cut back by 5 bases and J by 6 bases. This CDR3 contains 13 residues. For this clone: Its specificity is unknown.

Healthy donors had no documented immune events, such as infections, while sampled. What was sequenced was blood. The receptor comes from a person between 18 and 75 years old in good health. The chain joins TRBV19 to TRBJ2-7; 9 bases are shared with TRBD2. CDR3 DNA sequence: TGTGCCAGTAGTGAGGGACTAGCAGGCGAGCAGTACTTC. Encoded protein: CASSEGLAGEQYF.